This paragraph covers one T cell receptor beta chain sequence. Its matching antigen is unknown. 13 Jbeta primers and 60 Vbeta primers were used for the PCR. Libraries were prepared by immunoSEQ multiplex PCR; TCRdb keeps only in-frame clonotypes and omits some of them. This table holds about 250,000 clones, around 90% found once. The sample comes from a study of cytomegalovirus exposure and HLA in healthy donors. Notes on the study in general: Overall, around 160 TCR beta chains were annotated as cytomegalovirus-associated.

Trimming cost V 6 bases and J 6 bases; bases outside gene matches: 8. Germline CDR1 is LNHDA and CDR2 is SQIVND (reference sequence). CDR3 length: 14 amino acids. The sequenced sample was PBMCs. The V gene is TRBV19, the J gene TRBJ1-2; 9 bases are shared with TRBD1. This receptor was obtained from a girl aged 2 to 10 in good health and CMV-seronegative. CDR3 nucleotide sequence: TGTGCCAGTAGAATGACAGGGGGACCCAATGGCTACACCTTC. This translates into CASRMTGGPNGYTF.